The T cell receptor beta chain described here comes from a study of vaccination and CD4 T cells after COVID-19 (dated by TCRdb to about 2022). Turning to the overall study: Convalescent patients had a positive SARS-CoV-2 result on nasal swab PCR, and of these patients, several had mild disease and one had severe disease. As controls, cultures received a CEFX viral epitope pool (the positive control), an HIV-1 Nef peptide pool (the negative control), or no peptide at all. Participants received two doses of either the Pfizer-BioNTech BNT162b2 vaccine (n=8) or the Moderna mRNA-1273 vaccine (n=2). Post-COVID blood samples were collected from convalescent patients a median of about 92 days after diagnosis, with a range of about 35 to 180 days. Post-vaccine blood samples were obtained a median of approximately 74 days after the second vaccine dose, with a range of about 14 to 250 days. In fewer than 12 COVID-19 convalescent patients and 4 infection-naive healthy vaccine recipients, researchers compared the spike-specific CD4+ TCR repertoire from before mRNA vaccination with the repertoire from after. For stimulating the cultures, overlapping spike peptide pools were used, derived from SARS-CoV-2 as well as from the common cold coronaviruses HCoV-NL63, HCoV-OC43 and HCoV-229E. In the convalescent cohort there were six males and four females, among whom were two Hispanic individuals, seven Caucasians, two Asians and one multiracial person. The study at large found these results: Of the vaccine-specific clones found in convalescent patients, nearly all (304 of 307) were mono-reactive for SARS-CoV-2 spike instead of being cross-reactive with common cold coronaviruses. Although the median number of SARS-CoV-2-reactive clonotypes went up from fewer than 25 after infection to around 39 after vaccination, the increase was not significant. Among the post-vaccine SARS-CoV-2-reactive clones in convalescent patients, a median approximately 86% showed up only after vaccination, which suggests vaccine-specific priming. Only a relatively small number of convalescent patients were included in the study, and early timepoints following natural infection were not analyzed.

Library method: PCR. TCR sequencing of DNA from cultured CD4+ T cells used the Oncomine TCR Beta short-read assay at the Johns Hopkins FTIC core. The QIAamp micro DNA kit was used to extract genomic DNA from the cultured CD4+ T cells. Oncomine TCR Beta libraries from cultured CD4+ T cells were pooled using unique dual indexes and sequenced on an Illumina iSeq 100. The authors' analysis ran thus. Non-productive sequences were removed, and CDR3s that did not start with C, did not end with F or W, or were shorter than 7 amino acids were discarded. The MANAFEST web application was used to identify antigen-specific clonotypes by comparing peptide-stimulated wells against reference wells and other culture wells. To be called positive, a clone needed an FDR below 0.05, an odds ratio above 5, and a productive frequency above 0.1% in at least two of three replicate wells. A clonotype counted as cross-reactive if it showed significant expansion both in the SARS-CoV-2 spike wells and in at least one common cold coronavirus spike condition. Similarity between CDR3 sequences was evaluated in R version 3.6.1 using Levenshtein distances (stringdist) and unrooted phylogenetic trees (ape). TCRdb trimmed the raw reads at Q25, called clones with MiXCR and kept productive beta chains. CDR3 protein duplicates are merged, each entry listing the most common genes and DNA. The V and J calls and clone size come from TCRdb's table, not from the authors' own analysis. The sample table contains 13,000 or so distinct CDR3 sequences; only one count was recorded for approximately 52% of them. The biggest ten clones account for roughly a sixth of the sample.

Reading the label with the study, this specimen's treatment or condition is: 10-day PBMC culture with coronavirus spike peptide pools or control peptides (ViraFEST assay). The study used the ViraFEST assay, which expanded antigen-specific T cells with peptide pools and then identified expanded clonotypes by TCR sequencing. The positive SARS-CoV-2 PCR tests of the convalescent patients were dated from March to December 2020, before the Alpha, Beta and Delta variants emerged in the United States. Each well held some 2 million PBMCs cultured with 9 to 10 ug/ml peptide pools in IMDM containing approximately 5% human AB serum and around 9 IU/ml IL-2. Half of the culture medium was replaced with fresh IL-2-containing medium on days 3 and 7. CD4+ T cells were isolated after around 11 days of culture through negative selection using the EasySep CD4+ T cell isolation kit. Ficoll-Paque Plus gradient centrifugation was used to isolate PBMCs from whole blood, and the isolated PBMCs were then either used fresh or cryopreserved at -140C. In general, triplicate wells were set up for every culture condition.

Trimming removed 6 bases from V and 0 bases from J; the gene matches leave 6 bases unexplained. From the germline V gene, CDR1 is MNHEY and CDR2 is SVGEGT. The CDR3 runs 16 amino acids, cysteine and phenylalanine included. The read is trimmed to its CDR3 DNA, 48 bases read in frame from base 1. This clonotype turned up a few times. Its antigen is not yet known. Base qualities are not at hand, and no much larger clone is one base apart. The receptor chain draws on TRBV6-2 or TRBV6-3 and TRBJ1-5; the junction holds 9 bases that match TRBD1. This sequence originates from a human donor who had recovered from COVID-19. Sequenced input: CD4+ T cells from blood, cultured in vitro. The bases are TGTGCCAGCAGCCGAACAGGGGGCTATAGCAATCAGCCCCAGCATTTT. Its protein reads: CASSRTGGYSNQPQHF.